Following are 17 T cell receptor beta chains from one sample sequenced in a study of T cells after yellow fever vaccination. From the 5' RACE reads, TCRdb called clonotypes with MiXCR, one entry per CDR3 protein. The sample includes more than 45,000 distinct CDR3 sequences, approximately 5.7% of them seen just once. Sequenced material: PBMCs, either bulk or a sorted T-cell subset (CD4+, CD8+, memory, or dextramer-sorted; not recorded which), taken on the day of the yellow fever booster vaccination. The receptors shown here come from a man aged 18 to 29 who received the YFV17D yellow fever vaccine.

The rearrangement joins TRBV28 to TRBJ2-7; D call uncertain. Looked up from germline, CDR1 is MDHEN and CDR2 is SYDVKM. The CDR3 has 13 amino acids. Deletions cut 3 bases from V and 0 bases from J, with 6 bases between. The CDR3, as DNA: TGTGCCAGCAGTTTCGCCATCTCCTACGAGCAGTACGTC. It translates to CASSFAISYEQYV.

At least ten counts were recorded for this clonotype. The chain recombines TRBV27 with TRBJ1-4, with D perhaps matching TRBD1 (5 bases). CDR1 MNHEY and CDR2 SMNVEV come from the germline V gene (reference sequence). CDR3 length equals 16 residues. V was trimmed by 0 bases and J by 7 bases, leaving 15 bases between them. The CDR3 region is CASSLSMFQGVEKLFF. The CDR3 nucleotides read TGTGCCAGCAGTTTATCGATGTTCCAGGGTGTTGAAAAACTGTTTTTT.

This clonotype was observed many times. The CDR3 region has the DNA TGCAGCGTTGACGGGACAGGGAGGACTCAGGTTACGCAGTATTTT. Protein sequence: CSVDGTGRTQVTQYF. V usage is TRBV29-1 and J usage is TRBJ2-3, with 9 bases matching TRBD1. CDR1 and CDR2 (germline): SQVTM, ANQGSEA. CDR3 length: 15 residues. J lost 8 bases, V lost 3 bases, and 12 bases had no gene match.

In its sample, this clonotype was seen a few times. V gene TRBV20-1 combines with J gene TRBJ2-1; TRBD2 matches 9 bases. Germline trimming cut 0 bases from V and 4 bases from J; bases unmatched to any gene: 4. Germline V lookup: CDR1 DFQATT, CDR2 SNEGSKA (reference sequence). The CDR3 covers 15 residues. CDR3 residues: CSARDLAGPYNEQFF. For the CDR3, the DNA is TGCAGTGCTAGAGACCTAGCGGGGCCATACAATGAGCAGTTCTTC.

There are a few counts of this clonotype. V gene TRBV3-1 combines with J gene TRBJ2-2; no definite D call. The germline V and J ends were trimmed by 3 bases and 4 bases, with 9 bases remaining between them. Looked up from germline, CDR1 is LGHDT and CDR2 is YNNKEL (reference sequence). This CDR3 contains 14 residues. The CDR3 here is CASSQGSRTGELFF. CDR3 bases: TGTGCCAGCAGCCAGGGATCGCGCACCGGGGAGCTGTTTTTT.

This clonotype has more than one count but fewer than ten. V gene TRBV27 combines with J gene TRBJ1-2, with 7 positions matching TRBD1. The V gene end was trimmed by 7 bases and the J gene end by 4 bases; junction bases not matched to a gene: 15. The CDR3 is made up of 16 amino acids. Germline V CDR1 and CDR2: MNHEY, SMNVEV (reference sequence). This CDR3 is CASTLISGGVRYGYTF. In DNA, the CDR3 is TGTGCCAGCACCTTGATTTCAGGGGGAGTTCGCTATGGCTACACCTTC.

This clonotype was counted at least ten times. This sequence joins TRBV27 and TRBJ2-4; 8 positions match TRBD1. This CDR3 comprises 16 residues. V dropped 2 bases and J dropped 0; count of bases not matched to a gene: 3. Germline CDR1 and CDR2: MNHEY and SMNVEV (reference sequence). The CDR3 here is CASSLRGTGAKNIQYF. CDR3 DNA: TGTGCCAGCAGTTTAAGGGGGACAGGAGCCAAAAACATTCAGTACTTC.

This clonotype was seen repeatedly, ten times or more. J is TRBJ2-1 and V is TRBV10-2; 7 nucleotides align to TRBD1. The V and J ends lost 6 bases and 6 bases, in that order; junction bases with no gene match: 14. Germline V gives CDR1 WSHSY, CDR2 SAAADI. CDR3 length equals 16 residues. This CDR3 is CASRPPDRRAPNEQFF. The CDR3 nucleotides are TGCGCCAGCAGACCGCCGGACAGGCGGGCCCCCAATGAGCAGTTCTTC.

This clonotype came up many times. The chain employs TRBV7-9 and TRBJ2-5; D possibly uses TRBD1 or TRBD2 (7 bases each). The CDR3 consists of 15 residues. Germline lookup yields CDR1 SEHNR and CDR2 FQNEAQ (reference sequence). Trimming removed 8 bases from V and 5 bases from J, with 21 bases in between. CDR3 in amino acids: CASGLGTALGETQYF. CDR3 coding DNA: TGTGCCAGCGGACTAGGGACAGCGCTGGGGGAGACCCAGTACTTC. The full variable domain, its missing parts supplied by reference TRBV7-9 and TRBJ2-5, is DTGVSQNPRHKITKRGQNVTFRCDPISEHNRLYWYRQTLGQGPEFLTYFQNEAQLEKSRLLSDRFSAERPKGSFSTLEIQRTEQGDSAMYLCASGLGTALGETQYFGPGTRLLVL.

V usage is TRBV18 and J usage is TRBJ1-5; D not certain. Trimming took off 5 bases at V and 3 bases at J, with 17 bases between the two ends. In germline, CDR1 is KGHSH, CDR2 LQKENI. This CDR3 contains 16 residues. The CDR3 DNA is TGTGCCAGCTCAGGCGGGAAGAACTGGGTCAATCAGCCCCAGCATTTT. The encoded protein is CASSGGKNWVNQPQHF.

The chain is built from TRBV7-2 and TRBJ1-6; TRBD1 is a possible D gene (6 bases). Germline V CDR1 and CDR2: SGHTA, FQGNSA. There are 17 residues in the CDR3. V was clipped by 0 bases and J by 3 bases, with 12 bases between them. The DNA for the CDR3 is TGTGCCAGCAGCTTAGCGGGACACCCGATCTATAATTCACCCCTCCACTTT. Amino acid sequence: CASSLAGHPIYNSPLHF.

The J gene is TRBJ1-5, the V gene TRBV6-2 or TRBV6-3; 7 bases map to TRBD1. J lost 7 bases, V lost 2 bases, and 5 bases had no gene match. CDR1 is MNHEY, CDR2 SVGEGT, per germline. CDR3 length: 14 residues. The CDR3 sequence: CASSYGTGVQPQHF. The CDR3 DNA follows: TGTGCCAGCAGTTACGGAACAGGGGTCCAGCCCCAGCATTTT.

J is TRBJ1-1 and V is TRBV7-9, with D possibly matching TRBD1 (5 bases). Trimming left V 3 bases short and J 2 bases short, with 16 bases between. Germline CDR1 SEHNR, CDR2 FQNEAQ (reference sequence). CDR3 length: 16 residues. CDR3 sequence reads: CASSFQGLGLNTEAFF. DNA for the CDR3: TGTGCCAGCAGCTTTCAGGGTTTGGGACTTAACACTGAAGCTTTCTTT.

This clonotype was seen at least ten times. This chain uses TRBV12-3 or TRBV12-4 with TRBJ1-2; D call uncertain. Trimming took off 6 bases at V and 0 bases at J, with 11 bases between the two ends. This CDR3 has 14 residues. CDR3 loop: CASSPITSNYGYTF. The CDR3 DNA reads as TGTGCCAGCAGCCCGATTACTTCTAACTATGGCTACACCTTC.

The table lists this clonotype with a few counts. This clone may be a read error of a much larger clone one base away. This CDR3 reads CASSPTGSNQPQHF. The CDR3 bases are TGTGCCAGCAGCCCGACAGGGAGCAATCAGCCCCAGCATTTT. The J gene is TRBJ1-5, the V gene TRBV6-5; 7 bases line up with TRBD1. Germline V gene data show CDR1 as MNHEY and CDR2 as SVGAGI. The CDR3 has 14 amino acids. The V segment lost 6 bases and the J segment 1 base; nucleotides outside the gene matches: 3.

This chain joins TRBV18 and TRBJ2-7; D is possibly TRBD1 (6 bases). Trimming pared 4 bases from V and 5 bases from J, leaving 12 bases between. Germline CDR1 KGHSH, CDR2 LQKENI. There are 13 residues in the CDR3. The CDR3 here is CASSREGDNEQYV. The DNA of the CDR3 is TGTGCCAGCTCACGGGAAGGGGACAACGAGCAGTACGTC.

In this sample, this clonotype turned up many times. The chain joins TRBV29-1 to TRBJ1-4, with D hard to call. CDR3 length: 11 residues. Trimming pared 1 base from V and 10 bases from J, leaving 7 bases between. CDR1 and CDR2 from the germline V gene are SQVTM and ANQGSEA. The CDR3 nucleotides are TGCAGCGTTGAAGTGGGTGGAAAACTGTTTTTT. Amino acid sequence: CSVEVGGKLFF.